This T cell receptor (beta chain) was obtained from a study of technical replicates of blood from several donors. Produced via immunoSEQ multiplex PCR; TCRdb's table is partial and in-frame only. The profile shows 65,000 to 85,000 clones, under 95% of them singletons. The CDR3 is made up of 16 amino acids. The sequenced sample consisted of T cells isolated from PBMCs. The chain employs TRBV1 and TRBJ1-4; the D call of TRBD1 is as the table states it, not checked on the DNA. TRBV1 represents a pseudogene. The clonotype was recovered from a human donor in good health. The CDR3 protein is CTSSQRIGDREEKLFF. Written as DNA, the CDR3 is TGCACCAGCAGCCAAAGAATTGGTGACAGAGAAGAAAAACTGTTTTTT.